This TCR beta chain originates from a study of blood T cell repertoires in COVID-19. Study-wide context: T cells, B-cell-depleted T cells, or PBMCs provided the cDNA or gDNA that served as material.

Sequencing used immunoSEQ multiplex PCR; TCRdb keeps in-frame clones, though not all of them. In the table there are some 290,000 clones, about 85% of which are singletons. V shed 2 bases, J shed 6 bases, and the junction held 3 bases outside the gene matches. CDR1 is MDHEN, CDR2 SYDVKM, per germline. CDR3 size: 13 residues. The clonotype originates from a man aged 18 to 29 with active or convalescent COVID-19. V is TRBV28 and J is TRBJ2-7; 8 bases match TRBD1. Input material: peripheral blood. The CDR3 DNA is TGTGCCAGCAGTTTACCCGGACAGGGCGAGCAGTACTTC. Protein product: CASSLPGQGEQYF.